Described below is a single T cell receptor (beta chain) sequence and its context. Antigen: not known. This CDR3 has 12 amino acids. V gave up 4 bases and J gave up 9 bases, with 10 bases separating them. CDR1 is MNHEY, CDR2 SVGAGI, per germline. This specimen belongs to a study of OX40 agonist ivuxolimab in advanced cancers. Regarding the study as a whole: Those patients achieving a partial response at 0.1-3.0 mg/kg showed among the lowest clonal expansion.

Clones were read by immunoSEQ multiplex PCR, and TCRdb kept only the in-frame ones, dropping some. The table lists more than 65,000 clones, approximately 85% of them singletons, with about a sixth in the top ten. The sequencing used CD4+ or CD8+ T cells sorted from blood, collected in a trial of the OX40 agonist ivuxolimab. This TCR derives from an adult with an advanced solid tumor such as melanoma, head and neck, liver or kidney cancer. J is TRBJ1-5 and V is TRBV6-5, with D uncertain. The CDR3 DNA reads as TGTGCCAGCAGTTCCGGAGAGCGGCCCCAGCATTTT. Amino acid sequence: CASSSGERPQHF.